The 27 T cell receptor beta chains reported below all come from one sample, sequenced in a study of metastatic and nonmetastatic thyroid tumors. No patient had received any treatment before thyroid surgery. Via MiXCR, TCRdb re-called the PCR reads. The repertoire has 20,000 to 25,000 clones, 15% to 18% of them found once; the top ten carry 35% to 45%. The sequencing input was blood. These receptors all stem from a female donor with papillary thyroid cancer or a benign thyroid nodule (not recorded which). Some clones in this sample may be carry-over from other donors' samples.

By share, this clone ranks as medium-sized. V gene TRBV20-1 combines with J gene TRBJ1-3; 8 positions agree with TRBD1. Germline-derived CDR1 and CDR2 are DFQATT and SNEGSKA (reference sequence). Trimming removed 0 bases from V and 0 bases from J; junction bases left unmatched: 7. CDR3 size: 17 residues. CDR3 bases: TGCAGTGCTAGAGATATAACAGGGGGAGTCTCTGGAAACACCATATATTTT. Translating gives CSARDITGGVSGNTIYF.

This clone was recorded many times. V gene TRBV20-1 combines with J gene TRBJ2-3; TRBD1 aligns across 7 bases. V was clipped by 1 base and J by 3 bases; unmatched bases: 1. Germline-derived CDR1 and CDR2 are DFQATT and SNEGSKA (reference sequence). CDR3 length: 13 residues. The chain's CDR3 is CSARADRTDTQYF. CDR3 coding DNA: TGCAGTGCTAGAGCGGACAGGACAGATACGCAGTATTTT.

This clone showed up many times. The V and J genes are TRBV10-1 and TRBJ2-1; tentative D call: TRBD2 (6 bases). Trimming left V 3 bases short and J 1 base short, with 10 bases between. The CDR3 contains 15 residues. CDR1 is WNHNN, CDR2 SYGVQD, per germline (reference sequence). CDR3 region: CASSDGAGSYNEQFF. For the CDR3, the DNA is TGCGCCAGCAGTGATGGCGCGGGGTCCTACAATGAGCAGTTCTTC.

This clone was seen at least ten times. This sequence joins TRBV2 and TRBJ1-3; D not resolved. Germline-derived CDR1 and CDR2 are SNHLY and FYNNEI. The CDR3 sequence is 12 residues long. V was shortened by 6 bases and J by 4 bases, with 7 bases between the two germline ends. CDR3 amino acids: CASRETGNTIYF. The CDR3 region has the DNA TGTGCCAGCAGAGAGACCGGAAACACCATATATTTT.

This clone was recorded once. V gene TRBV4-2 combines with J gene TRBJ1-2; TRBD1 is a possible D gene (5 bases). The V gene's germline CDR1 is LGHNA and CDR2 YNFKEQ. Trimming took 0 bases from V and 1 from J, leaving 12 bases between them. CDR3 length: 16 residues. CDR3 sequence (DNA): TGTGCCAGCAGCCAAGAGGGACTCCGGAGTAACTATGGCTACACCTTC. This sequence encodes CASSQEGLRSNYGYTF.

This clone appeared many times. V usage is TRBV4-1 and J usage is TRBJ2-7; 9 positions match TRBD2. V trimming: 0 bases; J trimming: 5 bases; junction bases outside the gene matches: 17. CDR3 size: 19 residues. CDR1 is MGHRA, CDR2 YSYEKL, per germline. The chain's CDR3 is CASSQDTRGGRARRNEQYF. CDR3 nucleotides: TGCGCCAGCAGCCAAGATACCCGTGGCGGGAGGGCCAGAAGAAACGAGCAGTACTTC.

This clone turned up a few times. This sequence joins TRBV6-1 and TRBJ2-6; 9 nucleotides line up with TRBD1. The CDR3 sequence is 16 residues long. The germline CDR1 and CDR2 sequences are MNHNS and SASEGT. After removal of 3 bases from V and 2 bases from J, the junction contained 2 bases not matched to a gene. CDR3 coding DNA: TGTGCCAGCAGTGACCGACAGGGGGCTGGGGCCAACGTCCTGACTTTC. Protein: CASSDRQGAGANVLTF.

This clone was recorded at least ten times. The chain employs TRBV7-2 and TRBJ2-3; a weak D match, TRBD2 (6 bases). This CDR3 region has 14 residues. The germline V gene has CDR1 SGHTA and CDR2 FQGNSA. V shed 0 bases and J shed 6 bases, with 10 bases lying between them. CDR3 sequence reads: CASSLAGGGDTQYF. The CDR3 DNA reads as TGTGCCAGCAGCTTAGCGGGAGGAGGGGATACGCAGTATTTT.

This clone was detected ten times or more. In DNA, the CDR3 is TGTGCCAGCAGACCGACAGGGGGGGGGGTATCGGCCCAGCATTTT. Its protein is CASRPTGGGVSAQHF. The gene calls are TRBV12-3 or TRBV12-4 and TRBJ1-5; TRBD1 agrees at 9 bases. The V segment lost 6 bases and the J segment 11 bases; nucleotides outside the gene matches: 14. This CDR3 has 15 amino acids.

The table lists this clone with many counts. This chain links TRBV6-1 with TRBJ1-2; D call uncertain. CDR1 is MNHNS and CDR2 is SASEGT in the germline V gene. V lost 6 bases and J lost 8, with 19 bases in between. The CDR3 totals 14 residues. In nucleotides, the CDR3 is TGTGCCAGCAGACGGTCGGACGGCCTTGGGGGCTACACCTTC. Its translation is CASRRSDGLGGYTF.

This clone was recorded at least ten times. The chain uses TRBV9 and TRBJ2-5; the match to TRBD1 covers 10 bases. There are 15 residues in the CDR3. After removal of 2 bases from V and 5 bases from J, the junction contained 6 bases not matched to a gene. Per germline, CDR1 SGDLS and CDR2 YYNGEE. CDR3 DNA: TGTGCCAGCAGCGTTGGGACAGGGGCCTTGGAGACCCAGTACTTC. Translation gives CASSVGTGALETQYF.

This clone occurred many times. The rearrangement links TRBV20-1 to TRBJ2-1; D not resolved. V shed 0 bases and J shed 10 bases, with 7 bases lying between them. In germline, CDR1 is DFQATT, CDR2 SNEGSKA (reference sequence). The CDR3 is 11 amino acids. CDR3 amino acids: CSAREPREQFF. The CDR3 bases are TGCAGTGCTAGAGAGCCACGGGAGCAGTTCTTC.

This clone was recorded at least ten times. This chain connects TRBV2 to TRBJ2-7; D unclear. The CDR3 extends over 14 amino acids. Trimming removed 8 bases at V and 0 bases at J, with 14 bases between. CDR1 and CDR2 (germline): SNHLY, FYNNEI. The CDR3 coding sequence is TGTGCCAGCCGCTTTCAATGGATCTCCTACGAGCAGTACTTC. This sequence encodes CASRFQWISYEQYF.

Sample share makes this clone medium-sized. The chain combines TRBV27 with TRBJ2-1; tentatively, D is TRBD1 (6 bases). Trimming took 0 bases from V and 2 from J, leaving 8 bases between them. Germline CDR1 MNHEY, CDR2 SMNVEV (reference sequence). This CDR3 has 15 residues. For the CDR3, the DNA is TGTGCCAGCAGTTTATCCAGGGACACCTACAATGAGCAGTTCTTC. Amino acids: CASSLSRDTYNEQFF.

This chain uses TRBV9 with TRBJ2-1, with 14 bases fitting TRBD2. The J segment lost 2 bases and the V segment lost 7 bases, leaving 8 bases of the junction unmatched. Germline CDR1 reads SGDLS; CDR2 reads YYNGEE. The CDR3 spans 17 residues. In DNA form, the CDR3 reads TGTGCCAGCGGACACGGGACTAGCGGGAGTACCTACAATGAGCAGTTCTTC. It codes for CASGHGTSGSTYNEQFF. The full variable domain, its missing parts supplied by reference TRBV9 and TRBJ2-1, is DSGVTQTPKHLITATGQRVTLRCSPRSGDLSVYWYQQSLDQGLQFLIQYYNGEERAKGNILERFSAQQFPDLHSELNLSSLELGDSALYFCASGHGTSGSTYNEQFFGPGTRLTVL.

This clone is a singleton in its sample. The chain recombines TRBV5-1 with TRBJ1-1; no firm D call. Germline V gene lookup returns CDR1 SGHRS and CDR2 YFSETQ. This CDR3 contains 13 residues. Trimming stripped 0 bases from V and 3 bases from J, with 6 bases between. The CDR3, as DNA: TGCGCCAGCAGCTTGGTACAAGACACTGAAGCTTTCTTT. Translation: CASSLVQDTEAFF.

This clone occurred many times. The chain employs TRBV19 and TRBJ2-1; 10 nucleotides agree with TRBD2. V was pared by 2 bases and J by 0 bases, with 4 bases of the junction left unmatched. The CDR3 extends over 17 amino acids. Germline V gives CDR1 LNHDA, CDR2 SQIVND (reference sequence). CDR3 region: CASSILAGGSSYNEQFF. The CDR3 DNA is TGTGCCAGTAGTATATTAGCGGGAGGCAGCTCCTACAATGAGCAGTTCTTC.

The chain joins TRBV20-1 to TRBJ2-2; 12 bases line up with TRBD2. The CDR3 has 17 residues. Germline-derived CDR1 and CDR2 are DFQATT and SNEGSKA (reference sequence). Unmatched junction bases numbered 10, after V lost 5 bases and J lost 3 bases. Here the CDR3 DNA reads TGCAGTGCTCTCCCCTCGACTAGCGGGGGTGACACCGGGGAGCTGTTTTTT. Translated, it gives CSALPSTSGGDTGELFF.

With regard to this clone: Just one base apart from a much larger clone, this may be a read error. V usage is TRBV18 and J usage is TRBJ1-3; D not resolved. V lost 2 bases and J 3 bases, leaving 8 bases between the germline ends. This CDR3 has 14 residues. From germline, CDR1 is KGHSH and CDR2 LQKENI. CDR3 amino acids: CASSPTNFGNTIYF. The CDR3 region has the DNA TGTGCCAGCTCACCAACCAATTTTGGAAACACCATATATTTT. Looking up the rest from reference TRBV18 and TRBJ1-3 gives the full variable domain: NAGVMQNPRHLVRRRGQEARLRCSPMKGHSHVYWYRQLPEEGLKFMVYLQKENIIDESGMPKERFSAEFPKEGPSILRIQQVVRGDSAAYFCASSPTNFGNTIYFGEGSWLTVV.

Regarding this clone: A much larger clone differs from this one at a single base, so this may be a read error. The genes are TRBV5-1 and TRBJ2-5, with D possibly TRBD2 on 6 matching bases. The germline CDR1 and CDR2 sequences are SGHRS and YFSETQ. The CDR3 is made up of 14 amino acids. The V end was cut by 4 bases, the J end by 9 bases, with 19 bases between. This chain's CDR3 is CASSLYDVWEAQYF. The DNA for the CDR3 is TGCGCCAGCAGCCTCTACGACGTCTGGGAGGCCCAGTACTTC.

At least ten counts were recorded for this clone. The rearrangement uses TRBV20-1 and TRBJ2-5, with D possibly called TRBD1 or TRBD2 (5 bases each). CDR1 is DFQATT, CDR2 SNEGSKA, per germline (reference sequence). This CDR3 spans 14 amino acids. V shed 3 bases and J shed 8 bases, with 19 bases lying between them. The CDR3 spells CSARVGTARSTQYF. The CDR3 region has the DNA TGCAGTGCTAGGGTAGGGACGGCAAGAAGCACCCAGTACTTC.

This clone was recorded at least ten times. The chain joins TRBV11-2 to TRBJ2-1; possibly TRBD1 for D (6 bases). This CDR3 comprises 13 residues. The germline V gene encodes CDR1 SGHAT and CDR2 FQNNGV. The germline V and J ends were trimmed by 7 bases and 5 bases, with 12 bases remaining between them. CDR3 loop: CASILGQNNEQFF. CDR3 DNA sequence: TGTGCCAGCATCCTAGGACAGAACAATGAGCAGTTCTTC.

In this sample, this clone is medium-sized. The V and J genes are TRBV6-6 and TRBJ2-7; 12 bases match TRBD2. The V gene's germline CDR1 is MNHNY and CDR2 SVGAGI (reference sequence). The V and J ends lost 0 bases and 7 bases, in that order; junction bases with no gene match: 1. The CDR3 is 14 residues long. CDR3 loop: CASSYSGTSGEQYF. In DNA, the CDR3 is TGTGCCAGCAGTTACTCTGGGACTAGCGGGGAGCAGTACTTC.

This clone is categorized as medium-sized. The chain is built from TRBV20-1 and TRBJ1-2; unclear D gene. Germline CDR1 and CDR2: DFQATT and SNEGSKA (reference sequence). V lost 0 bases and J 4 bases, leaving 18 bases between the germline ends. The CDR3 has 16 amino acids. CDR3 sequence (DNA): TGCAGTGCTAGAGATCAATTAAAATGGGTAGGCTATGGCTACACCTTC. Protein: CSARDQLKWVGYGYTF.

This clone was counted many times. At one end the junction does not follow the germline gene, possibly because of a read error. This chain joins TRBV7-6 and TRBJ2-1; D tentatively reads TRBD1 or TRBD2 (5 bases each). The CDR3 loop spans 16 amino acids. Germline V lookup: CDR1 SGHVS, CDR2 FNYEAQ. The CDR3 is CASSLAGRQSFNEQFF. CDR3 DNA: TGTGCCAGCAGCTTAGCTGGGAGACAGTCCTTCAATGAGCAGTTCTTC.

This clone is medium-sized (0.01 to 0.1%) in the sample. The chain employs TRBV20-1 and TRBJ2-7, with TRBD2 matching 7 bases. Germline trimming cut 0 bases from V and 5 bases from J; bases unmatched to any gene: 22. The CDR3 sequence is 19 residues long. Germline CDR1 DFQATT, CDR2 SNEGSKA (reference sequence). CDR3 protein: CSARDDSLGRLARSHEQYF. The DNA of the CDR3 is TGCAGTGCTAGAGACGACAGTTTGGGAAGACTAGCCCGAAGTCACGAGCAGTACTTC.

The V call is TRBV11-2, the J call TRBJ2-3, with a tentative D call TRBD2 (5 bases). The germline V gene encodes CDR1 SGHAT and CDR2 FQNNGV. The CDR3 extends over 14 amino acids. Trimming took off 1 base at V and 4 bases at J, with 9 bases between the two ends. The CDR3 region is CASSLGGSADTQYF. As DNA, the CDR3 is TGTGCCAGCAGCTTAGGAGGGAGTGCAGATACGCAGTATTTT.